A single sample is the source of the 24 T cell receptor beta chains below, sequenced in a study of cytomegalovirus exposure and HLA in healthy donors. The study ran its PCR with 60 Vbeta and 13 Jbeta primers. Sequencing used immunoSEQ multiplex PCR; TCRdb keeps in-frame clones, though not all of them. The table records approximately 200,000 clones, approximately 81% of them present only once. Input material: PBMCs. These receptors were taken from a boy aged 5 to 17 in good health and CMV-seronegative.

V is TRBV11-2 and J is TRBJ2-1; D is possibly TRBD2 (5 bases). Trimming removed 1 base at V and 5 bases at J, with 18 bases between. The CDR3 extends over 17 amino acids. From germline, CDR1 is SGHAT and CDR2 FQNNGV. The CDR3 DNA reads TGTGCCAGCAGCTTAGCCTCAATCCCCCGGGATAACAATGAGCAGTTCTTC. Translating gives CASSLASIPRDNNEQFF.

The chain has TRBV6-6 and TRBJ2-1, with unresolved D. CDR1 and CDR2 (germline): MNHNY, SVGAGI (reference sequence). CDR3 length equals 12 residues. V lost 4 bases and J lost 6, with 7 bases in between. The CDR3 here is CASSSGGNEQFF. The CDR3 nucleotides are TGTGCCAGCAGTTCCGGCGGCAATGAGCAGTTCTTC.

The sample holds a few counts of this clone. The rearrangement joins TRBV19 to TRBJ2-2, with 7 bases lining up with TRBD1. V shed 4 bases and J 3 bases; nucleotides not matched to a gene: 8. The CDR3 contains 16 residues. Germline V CDR1 and CDR2: LNHDA, SQIVND (reference sequence). The DNA for the CDR3 is TGTGCCAGTAGTACACCGACAGGGTGGTACACCGGGGAGCTGTTTTTT. Protein product: CASSTPTGWYTGELFF.

The chain uses TRBV30 and TRBJ1-2; D not certain. The CDR3 is 11 amino acids. CDR1 GTSNPN and CDR2 SVGIG come from the germline V gene (reference sequence). The CDR3 sequence: CVGGYGYGYTF. CDR3 nucleotides: TGTGTCGGAGGGTACGGCTATGGCTACACCTTC. Full variable domain (outside the CDR3, taken from reference TRBV30 and TRBJ1-2): SQTIHQWPATLVQPVGSPLSLECTVEGTSNPNLYWYRQAAGRGLQLLFYSVGIGQISSEVPQNLSASRPQDRQFILSSKKLLLSDSGFYLCVGGYGYGYTFGSGTRLTVV.

This chain uses TRBV30 with TRBJ2-7, with D possibly matching TRBD2 (6 bases). V lost 4 bases to trimming and J lost 0 bases, with 13 bases between them. CDR1 and CDR2 (germline): GTSNPN, SVGIG (reference sequence). This CDR3 has 14 amino acids. CDR3 DNA sequence: TGTGCCTGGATGAGAGGCGGGATCTCCTACGAGCAGTACTTC. It codes for CAWMRGGISYEQYF.

The genes are TRBV6-5 and TRBJ2-1; TRBD2 matches at 11 bases. The germline V gene has CDR1 MNHEY and CDR2 SVGAGI. The CDR3 has 15 amino acids. V lost 4 bases and J lost 4; bases outside the gene matches: 3. In nucleotides, the CDR3 is TGTGCCAGCAGTTCCGGGACTAGCGGTTACAATGAGCAGTTCTTC. Protein sequence: CASSSGTSGYNEQFF.

This chain links TRBV28 with TRBJ2-2; possibly TRBD2 for D (5 bases). The CDR3 contains 15 residues. Deletions cut 3 bases from V and 1 base from J, with 9 bases between. The germline V gene has CDR1 MDHEN and CDR2 SYDVKM. CDR3 sequence (DNA): TGTGCCAGCAGTTTCGGCGGGCAGAACACCGGGGAGCTGTTTTTT. Translation: CASSFGGQNTGELFF. Based on the CDR3 plus reference TRBV28 and TRBJ2-2, the full variable domain is DVKVTQSSRYLVKRTGEKVFLECVQDMDHENMFWYRQDPGLGLRLIYFSYDVKMKEKGDIPEGYSVSREKKERFSLILESASTNQTSMYLCASSFGGQNTGELFFGEGSRLTVL.

The chain carries TRBV14 and TRBJ2-7; the match to TRBD1 covers 7 bases. Trimming took 1 base from V and 3 from J; bases not matched to a gene: 6. CDR3 length equals 15 residues. The germline V gene has CDR1 SGHDN and CDR2 FVKESK. DNA for the CDR3: TGTGCCAGCAGCCAAGCAAGGGGGCGCAGCTACGAGCAGTACTTC. It codes for CASSQARGRSYEQYF.

The chain has TRBV7-3 and TRBJ2-2, with D possibly being TRBD1 (5 bases). This CDR3 is 13 amino acids long. Germline V gives CDR1 SGHTA, CDR2 FQGTGA. V shed 3 bases and J shed 6 bases, with 8 bases lying between them. The CDR3 DNA reads as TGTGCCAGCAGCTTGTTGGGGCCCGGGGAGCTGTTTTTT. Protein sequence: CASSLLGPGELFF.

The J gene is TRBJ2-6, the V gene TRBV7-2; 11 bases are a match to TRBD1. V shed 5 bases and J 2 bases; nucleotides not matched to a gene: 8. The CDR3 sequence is 18 residues long. Germline V lookup: CDR1 SGHTA, CDR2 FQGNSA. CDR3 sequence: CASSLGTGGTTGANVLTF. Here the CDR3 DNA reads TGTGCCAGCAGCCTGGGGACAGGGGGTACGACTGGGGCCAACGTCCTGACTTTC.

The chain recombines TRBV30 with TRBJ1-2; TRBD1 is a possible D gene (5 bases). Looked up from germline, CDR1 is GTSNPN and CDR2 is SVGIG (reference sequence). V was clipped by 3 bases and J by 6 bases, with 17 bases between them. The CDR3 totals 14 residues. CDR3 DNA: TGTGCCTGGAGCCACCAGGGTGAAAGGAATGGCTACACCTTC. As protein: CAWSHQGERNGYTF.

V and J are TRBV10-1 and TRBJ1-1; a possible D gene is TRBD1 (5 bases). Per the germline V gene, CDR1 is WNHNN and CDR2 is SYGVQD (reference sequence). V was pared by 4 bases and J by 0 bases, with 6 bases between. This CDR3 is built from 13 residues. This CDR3 is CASSGTLNTEAFF. CDR3 coding DNA: TGCGCCAGCAGTGGGACATTGAACACTGAAGCTTTCTTT.

This clone was counted only a few times. The gene calls are TRBV19 and TRBJ1-4; no definite D call. The V gene's germline CDR1 is LNHDA and CDR2 SQIVND (reference sequence). V lost 5 bases to trimming and J lost 0 bases, with 7 bases between them. The CDR3 is 14 residues long. The CDR3 region has the DNA TGTGCCAGTAGTTATTTTACAACTAATGAAAAACTGTTTTTT. As protein: CASSYFTTNEKLFF. Drawing the rest from reference TRBV19 and TRBJ1-4, the complete variable domain is DGGITQSPKYLFRKEGQNVTLSCEQNLNHDAMYWYRQDPGQGLRLIYYSQIVNDFQKGDIAEGYSVSREKKESFPLTVTSAQKNPTAFYLCASSYFTTNEKLFFGSGTQLSVL.

CDR3 sequence (DNA): TGTGCCAGCGAAGTGGGACAGCGGAACACTGAAGCTTTCTTT. Protein product: CASEVGQRNTEAFF. The chain recombines TRBV10-3 with TRBJ1-1, with 7 positions matching TRBD1. This CDR3 has 14 residues. Per the germline V gene, CDR1 is ENHRY and CDR2 is SYGVKD. Unmatched junction bases numbered 9, after V lost 10 bases and J lost 1 base.

The gene calls are TRBV27 and TRBJ1-5; 9 positions agree with TRBD1. V was pared by 6 bases and J by 3 bases, with 18 bases of the junction left unmatched. The CDR3 sequence is 19 residues long. Germline values: CDR1 MNHEY, CDR2 SMNVEV (reference sequence). The CDR3 reads CASSPRRGNRGRDNQPQHF. The CDR3 coding sequence is TGTGCCAGCAGCCCGCGAAGGGGGAACAGGGGGCGGGACAATCAGCCCCAGCATTTT.

The V call is TRBV30, the J call TRBJ2-2; 9 nucleotides agree with TRBD2. This CDR3 is 14 amino acids long. Losses at the gene ends were 5 bases for V and 7 bases for J; bases not matched to a gene: 8. Germline lookup yields CDR1 GTSNPN and CDR2 SVGIG (reference sequence). The CDR3 protein is CAWGGLAVVGELFF. The CDR3 DNA is TGTGCCTGGGGGGGACTAGCTGTCGTCGGGGAGCTGTTTTTT.

A single count supports this clone. The chain recombines TRBV7-2 with TRBJ2-5; 10 bases align to TRBD2. Germline V gene sequence: CDR1 SGHTA, CDR2 FQGNSA. The CDR3 is 13 amino acids. The V gene end was trimmed by 7 bases and the J gene end by 4 bases; junction bases not matched to a gene: 3. The chain's CDR3 is CASKASGGETQYF. Here the CDR3 DNA reads TGTGCCAGCAAAGCTAGCGGGGGAGAGACCCAGTACTTC.

This chain links TRBV19 with TRBJ2-2; 8 bases map to TRBD1. V lost 1 base, J lost 5 bases, and 12 bases stayed unmatched. This CDR3 contains 18 residues. Germline-derived CDR1 and CDR2 are LNHDA and SQIVND (reference sequence). The CDR3 here is CASSIVDLGQAPTGELFF. CDR3 nucleotides: TGTGCCAGTAGTATAGTGGATTTGGGACAGGCACCGACCGGGGAGCTGTTTTTT. The full variable domain, in which reference TRBV19 and TRBJ2-2 provide the parts outside the CDR3, is DGGITQSPKYLFRKEGQNVTLSCEQNLNHDAMYWYRQDPGQGLRLIYYSQIVNDFQKGDIAEGYSVSREKKESFPLTVTSAQKNPTAFYLCASSIVDLGQAPTGELFFGEGSRLTVL.

The chain uses TRBV5-4 and TRBJ1-2; no definite D call. V lost 0 bases, J lost 4 bases, and 4 bases lay in between. The CDR3 sequence is 12 residues long. CDR1 is SGHNT and CDR2 is YYREEE in the germline V gene (reference sequence). In DNA form, the CDR3 reads TGTGCCAGCAGCTTGGACGGCTATGGCTACACCTTC. It yields the protein CASSLDGYGYTF.

The chain couples TRBV9 to TRBJ2-7; 9 bases map to TRBD2. The junction had 10 bases not matched to a gene; V was cut back by 4 bases and J by 5 bases. This CDR3 has 15 amino acids. Germline V gene lookup returns CDR1 SGDLS and CDR2 YYNGEE. The DNA for the CDR3 is TGTGCCAGCAGCATAGGTAGCGGGGGTTTGAACGAGCAGTACTTC. Translating it yields CASSIGSGGLNEQYF.

The rearrangement links TRBV25-1 to TRBJ2-7; the D is unclear. CDR1 is MGHDK and CDR2 is SYGVNS in the germline V gene. V shed 6 bases and J shed 2 bases, with 5 bases lying between them. The CDR3 is 11 amino acids. The CDR3 DNA reads TGTGCCAGCAGCAGGACCTACGAGCAGTACTTC. Protein sequence: CASSRTYEQYF.

This clone was observed a handful of times. The rearrangement joins TRBV19 to TRBJ2-7; a weak D match, TRBD1 (6 bases). V lost 2 bases and J 3 bases, leaving 14 bases between the germline ends. The germline CDR1 and CDR2 sequences are LNHDA and SQIVND (reference sequence). The CDR3 covers 15 residues. The CDR3 DNA reads as TGTGCCAGTAGTATAAGCAGGGGTTTTGGCTACGAGCAGTACTTC. It encodes CASSISRGFGYEQYF.

The V call is TRBV9, the J call TRBJ2-1, with 7 bases that match TRBD2. Looked up from germline, CDR1 is SGDLS and CDR2 is YYNGEE. J was trimmed by 0 bases and V by 3 bases; bases with no gene match: 15. This CDR3 is built from 19 residues. CDR3: CASSAAEGLAESSYNEQFF. The CDR3 nucleotides read TGTGCCAGCAGCGCCGCCGAGGGGCTAGCGGAGAGCTCCTACAATGAGCAGTTCTTC.

The rearrangement links TRBV18 to TRBJ2-5, with 9 positions matching TRBD1. Germline values: CDR1 KGHSH, CDR2 LQKENI. V dropped 4 bases and J dropped 2; count of bases not matched to a gene: 11. The CDR3 length is 17 residues. The CDR3 here is CASSLIPQGAEQETQYF. CDR3 coding DNA: TGTGCCAGCTCACTTATCCCACAGGGGGCGGAACAAGAGACCCAGTACTTC.